A selection of T cell receptor beta chains follows, all from one sample in a study of T cell repertoires in cytomegalovirus infection. What these receptors recognize is not known. TCRdb reprocessed the reads via MiXCR and lists one record per CDR3 protein. The sample includes about 890,000 distinct CDR3 sequences, roughly a third of them seen just once. The sequenced sample was cultured CD8+ T cells from PBMCs, obtained from culture after CMV antigen stimulation. The receptors were gathered from a human donor in good health (CMV status not recorded). Some clones in this sample may be carry-over from other donors' samples. Both conserved end residues are part of each CDR3. D genes are given only for firm matches. Only some rows state a clone size, as once, few, many or a class for expanded clones.

j_call: TRBJ2-1; clone_size: .; v_call: TRBV12-3/TRBV12-4; d_call: TRBD2; cdr3_nt: TGTGCCAGCAGCCCGGCGGGGGAGGATGAGCAGTTCTTC; cdr3_aa: CASSPAGEDEQFF
j_call: TRBJ2-3; clone_size: .; v_call: TRBV6-6; d_call: .; cdr3_nt: TGTGCCAGCATCCAAACGAGGACAGATACGCAGTATTTT; cdr3_aa: CASIQTRTDTQYF
j_call: TRBJ2-1; clone_size: few; v_call: TRBV12-3/TRBV12-4; d_call: TRBD1; cdr3_nt: TGTGCCAGCAGATCCGGGACAGGGAAACCCAATGAGCAGTTCTTC; cdr3_aa: CASRSGTGKPNEQFF
j_call: TRBJ2-1; clone_size: many; v_call: TRBV6-1; d_call: TRBD1; cdr3_nt: TGTGCCAGCAAGACAGGGTTGGATGAGCAGTTCTTC; cdr3_aa: CASKTGLDEQFF
j_call: TRBJ1-2; clone_size: many; v_call: TRBV7-9; d_call: .; cdr3_nt: TGTGCCAGCAGCTTAGGACAGCTCTTCGGCTACACCTTC; cdr3_aa: CASSLGQLFGYTF
j_call: TRBJ2-6; clone_size: .; v_call: TRBV5-1; d_call: .; cdr3_nt: TGCGCCAGCAGCTCTTCCATCTCTGGGGCCAACGTCCTGACTTTC; cdr3_aa: CASSSSISGANVLTF
j_call: TRBJ1-1; clone_size: .; v_call: TRBV7-9; d_call: .; cdr3_nt: TGTGCCAGCAGCTATACAGGGACCGAAGCTTTCTTT; cdr3_aa: CASSYTGTEAFF
j_call: TRBJ2-2; clone_size: few; v_call: TRBV7-6; d_call: .; cdr3_nt: TGTGCCAGCAGCTTAGCGACGGCAGGGCTGTTTTTT; cdr3_aa: CASSLATAGLFF
j_call: TRBJ1-5; clone_size: many; v_call: TRBV4-3; d_call: .; cdr3_nt: TGCGCCAGCAGCCACCGGCGGGGAAATCAGCCCCAGCATTTT; cdr3_aa: CASSHRRGNQPQHF
j_call: TRBJ2-3; clone_size: .; v_call: TRBV15; d_call: TRBD1; cdr3_nt: TGTGCCACCAGCAGAGATATGGCTTGGGACAGGAGCACAGATACGCAGTATTTT; cdr3_aa: CATSRDMAWDRSTDTQYF
j_call: TRBJ1-1; clone_size: .; v_call: TRBV7-9; d_call: TRBD1; cdr3_nt: TGTGCCAGCAGCCCCGGGACAGGGTGGTATGAAGCTTTCTTT; cdr3_aa: CASSPGTGWYEAFF
j_call: TRBJ2-1; clone_size: .; v_call: TRBV7-3; d_call: TRBD2; cdr3_nt: TGTGCCAGCAGCTTACAAGGGCGGGGGGCCTACAATGAGCAGTTCTTC; cdr3_aa: CASSLQGRGAYNEQFF
j_call: TRBJ2-1; clone_size: .; v_call: TRBV6-1; d_call: TRBD2; cdr3_nt: TGTGCCAACAGATTGACTAGCGGGGGGCCTGCGGGGGAGGACAATGAGCAGTTCTTC; cdr3_aa: CANRLTSGGPAGEDNEQFF